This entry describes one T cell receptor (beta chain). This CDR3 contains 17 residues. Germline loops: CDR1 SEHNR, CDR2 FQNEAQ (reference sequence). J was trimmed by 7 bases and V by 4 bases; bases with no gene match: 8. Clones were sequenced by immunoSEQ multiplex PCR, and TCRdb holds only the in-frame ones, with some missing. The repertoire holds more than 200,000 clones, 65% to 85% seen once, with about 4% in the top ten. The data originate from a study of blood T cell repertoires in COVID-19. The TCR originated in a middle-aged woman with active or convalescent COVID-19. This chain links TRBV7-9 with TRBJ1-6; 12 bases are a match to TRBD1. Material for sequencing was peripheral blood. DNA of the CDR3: TGTGCCAGCAGCTCGGGGACAGGGGGCGCAGGGAATTCACCCCTCCACTTT. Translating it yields CASSSGTGGAGNSPLHF.